This note documents a single T cell receptor beta chain sequence. RNA extraction was followed by reverse transcription into cDNA, which acted as the sequencing template. The protocol was immunoSEQ multiplex PCR, while the TCRdb copy is restricted to in-frame clones and leaves out a portion. The sample records 200,000 or so clones, 58% being singletons. These data are taken from a study of CD8+ T cells in alopecia areata. The CDR3 is 11 amino acids. V dropped 3 bases and J dropped 7 bases, with 6 bases sitting between them. Germline-derived CDR1 and CDR2 are MGHRA and YSYEKL. Indicated treatment: oral pan-JAK inhibitor, 5-10 mg twice daily.

The chain joins TRBV4-1 to TRBJ2-5; D gene ambiguous. The source is a human donor with alopecia areata. The sample was CD4+ T cells sorted from blood, taken at week 24, from a patient treated with tofacitinib. CDR3: CASSHESTQYF. For the CDR3, the DNA is TGCGCCAGCAGCCATGAATCGACCCAGTACTTC.